These 30 T cell receptor beta chains originate from one sample sequenced in a study of T-cell memory formation after mild COVID-19. TCRdb reprocessed the 5' RACE reads with MiXCR, giving one entry per CDR3 protein. The data show around 530,000 distinct CDR3 sequences, with less than 25% seen just once and about 8.2% held by the top ten. The sequenced sample consisted of PBMCs or a T cell subset sorted from them (not recorded which). These receptors were obtained from an adult woman who had mild COVID-19 (a few samples of this study predate the infection). Cell type and time point are not known.

This clonotype was seen a few times. This rearrangement joins TRBV7-9 to TRBJ2-7; 7 positions match TRBD1. Germline-derived CDR1 and CDR2 are SEHNR and FQNEAQ (reference sequence). The CDR3 loop spans 15 amino acids. J lost 6 bases, V lost 5 bases, and 13 bases had no gene match. The CDR3 region is CASSRTGAASGEQYF. For the CDR3, the DNA is TGTGCCAGCAGCAGAACAGGGGCGGCTTCGGGCGAGCAGTACTTC.

The rearrangement uses TRBV6-2 or TRBV6-3 and TRBJ2-4, with TRBD2 matching 10 bases. This CDR3 comprises 16 residues. Germline CDR1 is MNHEY and CDR2 is SVGEGT. Losses at the gene ends were 7 bases for V and 6 bases for J; bases not matched to a gene: 12. CDR3 DNA sequence: TGTGCCAGCACGGAGCTACTAGCGGGGCTGCGAAACATTCAGTACTTC. Its translation is CASTELLAGLRNIQYF.

This chain links TRBV7-9 with TRBJ2-7; D call uncertain. The germline V gene encodes CDR1 SEHNR and CDR2 FQNEAQ (reference sequence). Trimming shortened V by 5 bases and J by 2 bases, and 13 bases separated the two germline ends. CDR3 length equals 14 residues. The CDR3 is CASSTRRQTYEQYF. In DNA, the CDR3 is TGTGCCAGCAGCACTCGACGGCAGACCTACGAGCAGTACTTC.

Regarding this clonotype: An end of the junction differs from the germline gene, which may be a read error. The chain couples TRBV2 to TRBJ2-2; the match to TRBD2 covers 8 bases. CDR3 length: 16 residues. Germline CDR1 and CDR2: SNHLY and FYNNEI. CDR3 nucleotides: TGTGCCAGCAGCGAAGGGTACGGGAGGGCCACCGGGGAGCTGTTTTTT. This translates into CASSEGYGRATGELFF. The full variable domain, in which reference TRBV2 and TRBJ2-2 provide the parts outside the CDR3, is EPEVTQTPSHQVTQMGQEVILRCVPISNHLYFYWYRQILGQKVEFLVSFYNNEISEKSEIFDDQFSVERPDGSNFTLKIRSTKLEDSAMYFCASSEGYGRATGELFFGEGSRLTVL.

This clonotype was counted between two and nine times. The V gene is TRBV19, the J gene TRBJ1-1; possibly TRBD1 for D (6 bases). The CDR3 consists of 16 residues. Looked up from germline, CDR1 is LNHDA and CDR2 is SQIVND (reference sequence). V gave up 3 bases and J gave up 4 bases, with 18 bases separating them. The CDR3 region has the DNA TGTGCCAGTAGTATTTTGCCGGGTCGAGGGGGCACTGAAGCTTTCTTT. Protein: CASSILPGRGGTEAFF. The full variable domain, its missing parts supplied by reference TRBV19 and TRBJ1-1, is DGGITQSPKYLFRKEGQNVTLSCEQNLNHDAMYWYRQDPGQGLRLIYYSQIVNDFQKGDIAEGYSVSREKKESFPLTVTSAQKNPTAFYLCASSILPGRGGTEAFFGQGTRLTVV.

This clonotype was seen a few times. The chain has TRBV20-1 and TRBJ2-7; D ambiguous. The V and J ends lost 5 bases and 5 bases respectively, with 22 bases between them. There are 15 residues in the CDR3. Germline assignment: CDR1 DFQATT and CDR2 SNEGSKA (reference sequence). In nucleotides, the CDR3 is TGCAGTGCTCCCACCGGGTTCGGACCGGACCACGAGCAGTACTTC. Its protein product is CSAPTGFGPDHEQYF.

V gene TRBV9 combines with J gene TRBJ1-2, with D maybe TRBD1 (5 bases). With 4 bases removed from V and 4 bases from J, the gap between germline ends came to 14 bases. This CDR3 has 14 amino acids. Germline assignment: CDR1 SGDLS and CDR2 YYNGEE. CDR3 nucleotide sequence: TGTGCCAGCAGCTTCTCCGCAGGGATCTATGGCTACACCTTC. Encoded protein: CASSFSAGIYGYTF.

The chain employs TRBV3-1 and TRBJ1-2; D is ambiguous. The CDR3 contains 13 residues. CDR1 and CDR2 (germline): LGHDT, YNNKEL (reference sequence). Trimming removed 0 bases from V and 8 bases from J, with 10 bases in between. The DNA for the CDR3 is TGTGCCAGCAGCCAAGATCGGATGGGAGGCTACACCTTC. This gives the protein CASSQDRMGGYTF.

This chain joins TRBV7-9 and TRBJ1-1; 7 nucleotides line up with TRBD1. V lost 6 bases, J lost 0 bases, and 4 bases stayed unmatched. CDR3 size: 14 residues. CDR1 and CDR2 from the germline V gene are SEHNR and FQNEAQ (reference sequence). DNA of the CDR3: TGTGCCAGCAGGGTACAGGGGATGAACACTGAAGCTTTCTTT. Encoded protein: CASRVQGMNTEAFF.

This clonotype was observed a few times. The chain recombines TRBV7-9 with TRBJ1-1; 7 nucleotides line up with TRBD1. The ends lost 3 bases at V and 0 bases at J; junction bases unmatched: 7. In germline, CDR1 is SEHNR, CDR2 FQNEAQ (reference sequence). CDR3 length: 16 amino acids. For the CDR3, the DNA is TGTGCCAGCAGCTTCATCACAGGGGACCTGAACACTGAAGCTTTCTTT. Translating gives CASSFITGDLNTEAFF.

V and J are TRBV6-6 and TRBJ1-1; no firm D call. Between the trimmed V and J ends, which lost 4 bases and 2 bases, there was a span of 11 bases. The CDR3 has 14 residues. Germline V gene data show CDR1 as MNHNY and CDR2 as SVGAGI (reference sequence). CDR3 nucleotides: TGTGCCAGCAGTTTTTCCTCGATAAACACTGAAGCTTTCTTT. Translation gives CASSFSSINTEAFF.

J is TRBJ1-4 and V is TRBV2; TRBD1 agrees at 7 bases. With V trimmed by 1 base and J by 0 bases, 8 bases remained unmatched. CDR1 and CDR2 (germline): SNHLY, FYNNEI. This CDR3 is built from 18 residues. The CDR3 is CASSEGTNRGATNEKLFF. The CDR3 region has the DNA TGTGCCAGCAGTGAAGGGACCAACAGGGGTGCAACTAATGAAAAACTGTTTTTT.

The chain links TRBV6-5 to TRBJ2-1; the D gene is possibly TRBD2 (6 bases). The CDR3 covers 14 residues. V dropped 10 bases and J dropped 7 bases, with 20 bases sitting between them. Germline V gives CDR1 MNHEY, CDR2 SVGAGI. DNA of the CDR3: TGTGCCACACGACCTAGCGCTGGGGGGAATGAGCAGTTCTTC. Translated, it gives CATRPSAGGNEQFF.

This rearrangement joins TRBV6-1 to TRBJ2-1; 10 bases agree with TRBD1. Germline CDR1 reads MNHNS; CDR2 reads SASEGT. V lost 3 bases, J lost 10 bases, and 12 bases stayed unmatched. The CDR3 totals 16 residues. CDR3 bases: TGTGCCAGCAGTGAGACGGACAGGGGGGCTGCTAGAGAGCAGTTCTTC. Translating it yields CASSETDRGAAREQFF.

This clonotype has only one observation. V gene TRBV19 combines with J gene TRBJ2-1; 7 bases line up with TRBD1. The germline gives CDR1 LNHDA, CDR2 SQIVND (reference sequence). V trimming: 2 bases; J trimming: 8 bases; junction bases outside the gene matches: 9. CDR3 size: 15 residues. Here the CDR3 reads CASSIMSGDRDEQFF. The CDR3 coding sequence is TGTGCCAGTAGTATAATGAGCGGAGACAGGGATGAGCAGTTCTTC.

This clonotype was seen many times. J is TRBJ2-7 and V is TRBV7-9, with 7 bases lining up with TRBD2. The CDR3 runs to 13 residues. Germline V gene sequence: CDR1 SEHNR, CDR2 FQNEAQ (reference sequence). V was pared by 7 bases and J by 1 base, with 4 bases of the junction left unmatched. CDR3 residues: CASNRGDSYEQYF. DNA for the CDR3: TGTGCCAGCAACCGGGGGGATTCCTACGAGCAGTACTTC.

This rearrangement joins TRBV12-3 or TRBV12-4 to TRBJ2-7; D unclear. V shed 3 bases and J shed 3 bases, with 6 bases lying between them. The CDR3 totals 12 residues. CDR3 sequence: CASSFGYYEQYF. The CDR3 region has the DNA TGTGCCAGCAGTTTCGGTTACTACGAGCAGTACTTC.

This chain joins TRBV29-1 and TRBJ2-5; tentative D call: TRBD1 (5 bases). CDR1 and CDR2 (germline): SQVTM, ANQGSEA. V was pared by 7 bases and J by 5 bases, with 11 bases between. The CDR3 runs to 11 residues. CDR3 sequence (DNA): TGCAGCGAGAGGTGGGGCGAGACCCAGTACTTC. Protein: CSERWGETQYF.

This clonotype was detected once. At one boundary the junction diverges from the germline segment, which might be a read error. The chain uses TRBV19 and TRBJ1-4; 7 bases line up with TRBD1. This CDR3 contains 15 residues. Germline lookup yields CDR1 LNHDA and CDR2 SQIVND (reference sequence). CDR3 DNA: TGTGCCAGTTCAACCTTACAGGGGCTCGTTGAAAAACTTTTTTTT. Protein sequence: CASSTLQGLVEKLFF.

The chain carries TRBV7-9 and TRBJ1-4; unclear D gene. Trimming pared 5 bases from V and 14 bases from J, leaving 12 bases between. This CDR3 region has 11 residues. Per germline, CDR1 SEHNR and CDR2 FQNEAQ (reference sequence). For the CDR3, the DNA is TGTGCCAGCAGCCTTAATGGTGGGCTGTTTTTT. This encodes CASSLNGGLFF.

There are a few counts of this clonotype. The rearrangement uses TRBV5-1 and TRBJ2-5, with D perhaps given as TRBD1 or TRBD2 (5 bases each). The germline CDR1 and CDR2 sequences are SGHRS and YFSETQ. V lost 4 bases, J lost 2 bases, and 12 bases lay in between. The CDR3 covers 14 residues. The CDR3 spells CASSKGRNQETQYF. The CDR3 nucleotides read TGCGCCAGCAGCAAGGGACGGAATCAAGAGACCCAGTACTTC.

The chain employs TRBV4-3 and TRBJ2-7, with D unclear. Germline lookup yields CDR1 LGHNA and CDR2 YSLEER. V was clipped by 2 bases and J by 4 bases, with 9 bases between them. The CDR3 consists of 13 residues. The CDR3 protein is CASSQWTLYEQYF. As DNA, the CDR3 is TGCGCCAGCAGCCAATGGACCCTTTACGAGCAGTACTTC.

The chain's CDR3 is CSARADRGNEQFF. The CDR3 coding sequence is TGCAGTGCTAGAGCCGACAGGGGAAATGAGCAGTTCTTC. The V gene is TRBV20-1, the J gene TRBJ2-1, with 8 bases identical to TRBD1. With V trimmed by 1 base and J by 7 bases, 3 bases remained unmatched. The CDR3 consists of 13 residues. The V gene's germline CDR1 is DFQATT and CDR2 SNEGSKA (reference sequence).

The chain recombines TRBV29-1 with TRBJ2-3; D gene ambiguous. The germline CDR1 and CDR2 sequences are SQVTM and ANQGSEA. The CDR3 consists of 11 residues. The germline V and J ends were trimmed by 7 bases and 2 bases, with 7 bases remaining between them. The CDR3 nucleotides are TGCAGCGCCACAATCACAGATACGCAGTATTTT. Translated: CSATITDTQYF.

This clonotype occurred a few times. The genes are TRBV12-3 or TRBV12-4 and TRBJ2-2, with no clear D. V shed 7 bases and J shed 7 bases, with 13 bases lying between them. The CDR3 is 13 amino acids. CDR3 region: CASNPNLRGELFF. The CDR3 DNA reads as TGTGCCAGCAACCCAAATCTGCGCGGGGAGCTGTTTTTT.

This clonotype was seen at least ten times. CDR3 sequence: CASSRDGARAQYF. Here the CDR3 DNA reads TGTGCCAGCAGTCGGGACGGTGCTAGGGCCCAGTACTTC. This chain links TRBV7-2 with TRBJ2-5; the D gene could be TRBD1 or TRBD2 (5 bases each). The germline V and J ends were trimmed by 6 bases and 9 bases, with 17 bases remaining between them. Germline V CDR1 and CDR2: SGHTA, FQGNSA. CDR3 length: 13 amino acids.

The gene calls are TRBV7-9 and TRBJ2-1; no clear D gene. The V gene lost 0 bases and the J gene lost 2 bases, with 14 bases spanning the gap. This CDR3 has 17 residues. The germline gives CDR1 SEHNR, CDR2 FQNEAQ (reference sequence). For the CDR3, the DNA is TGTGCCAGCAGCTTAGCGCCGCTAGGGCCCGCCTACAATGAGCAGTTCTTC. It yields the protein CASSLAPLGPAYNEQFF. The entire variable domain, with the rest obtained from reference TRBV7-9 and TRBJ2-1, is as follows: DTGVSQNPRHKITKRGQNVTFRCDPISEHNRLYWYRQTLGQGPEFLTYFQNEAQLEKSRLLSDRFSAERPKGSFSTLEIQRTEQGDSAMYLCASSLAPLGPAYNEQFFGPGTRLTVL.

V gene TRBV6-1 combines with J gene TRBJ2-5; D gene uncertain. V shed 7 bases and J shed 5 bases, with 14 bases lying between them. CDR3 length: 13 residues. The V gene's germline CDR1 is MNHNS and CDR2 SASEGT. This CDR3 reads CASKVDPAETQYF. The CDR3 DNA reads as TGTGCCAGCAAGGTGGACCCGGCGGAGACCCAGTACTTC.

V is TRBV5-4 and J is TRBJ2-4, with D perhaps being TRBD1 or TRBD2 (5 bases each). The V end lost 3 bases, the J end lost 0 bases, and 10 bases lay between the germline ends. There are 15 residues in the CDR3. Germline CDR1 SGHNT, CDR2 YYREEE (reference sequence). The CDR3 reads CASSSRGVAKNIQYF. CDR3 nucleotide sequence: TGTGCCAGCAGCTCCAGAGGGGTAGCCAAAAACATTCAGTACTTC.

This rearrangement joins TRBV13 to TRBJ2-1, with D unclear. This CDR3 is built from 12 residues. The germline V gene has CDR1 PRHDT and CDR2 FYEKMQ (reference sequence). V lost 2 bases and J lost 9, with 8 bases in between. DNA of the CDR3: TGTGCCAGCAGCTTATCGAAGGCTGAGCAGTTCTTC. It codes for CASSLSKAEQFF.